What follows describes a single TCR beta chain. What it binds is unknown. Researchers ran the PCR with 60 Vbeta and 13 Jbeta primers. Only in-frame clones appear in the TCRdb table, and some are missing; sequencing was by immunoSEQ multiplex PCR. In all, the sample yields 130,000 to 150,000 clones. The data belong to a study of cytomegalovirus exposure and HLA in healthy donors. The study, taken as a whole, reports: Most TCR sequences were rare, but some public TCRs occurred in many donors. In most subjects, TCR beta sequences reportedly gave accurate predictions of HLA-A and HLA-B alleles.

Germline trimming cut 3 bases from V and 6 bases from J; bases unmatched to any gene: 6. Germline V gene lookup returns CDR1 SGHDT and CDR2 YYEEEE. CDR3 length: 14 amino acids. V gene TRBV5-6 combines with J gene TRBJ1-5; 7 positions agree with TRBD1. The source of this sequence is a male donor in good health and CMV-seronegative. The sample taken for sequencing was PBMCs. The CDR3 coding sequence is TGTGCCAGCAGCTGGGGGACAGCGGGTCAGCCCCAGCATTTT. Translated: CASSWGTAGQPQHF.